This T cell receptor (beta chain) was found in a study of T cells after yellow fever vaccination. General observations from the study: Subsequent booster samples again held most clones from primary vaccination (nearly 98% CD4, approximately 85% CD8).

V lost 5 bases and J lost 6; bases outside the gene matches: 4. From germline, CDR1 is SQVTM and CDR2 ANQGSEA. CDR3 length: 12 amino acids. MiXCR was run by TCRdb on the 5' RACE reads, yielding one entry per CDR3 protein. Of 250,000 to 400,000 distinct CDR3 sequences in the sample, roughly 3.9% were seen once. A word on this clonotype: Its antigen is unknown.

The chain links TRBV29-1 to TRBJ2-5, with 9 nucleotides matching TRBD1. Sequencing used PBMCs, obtained 5 days after the yellow fever booster vaccination. The origin of this receptor is a man aged 18 to 29 who received the YFV17D yellow fever vaccine. The CDR3 region has the DNA TGCAGCGTTTCGGGACAGGGCCAGACCCAGTACTTC. It specifies CSVSGQGQTQYF.